These T cell receptor beta chains were read from a single sample in a study of graft-versus-host responses after intestinal transplantation. Some clones are missing from TCRdb's copy, which holds only in-frame ones; the method was immunoSEQ multiplex PCR. The table includes around 18,000 clones, about four fifths detected once. This sample comprised PBMCs, obtained 14 days after transplant. These receptors all stem from a human patient who received an intestinal transplant, so some T cells may come from the graft donor. The CDR3 runs from the conserved cysteine through the conserved F or W. Each record gives: D gene, J gene, V gene, clone size, CDR3 protein, CDR3 DNA. The D gene is left open where the match is weak. Clone size, where shown, is once, few, many, or a class for clones that have expanded.

D gene: TRBD1
J gene: TRBJ2-7
V gene: TRBV2
clone size: NA
CDR3 protein: CASRPGQSSYEQYF
CDR3 DNA: TGTGCCAGCAGGCCGGGACAGAGCTCCTACGAGCAGTACTTC

D gene: TRBD2
J gene: TRBJ2-5
V gene: TRBV2
clone size: NA
CDR3 protein: CASSEAPGGQETQYF
CDR3 DNA: TGTGCCAGCAGTGAAGCCCCGGGGGGCCAAGAGACCCAGTACTTC

D gene: TRBD2
J gene: TRBJ2-5
V gene: TRBV5-1
clone size: NA
CDR3 protein: CASSPGLAGHQETQYF
CDR3 DNA: TGCGCCAGCAGCCCCGGACTAGCGGGCCACCAAGAGACCCAGTACTTC

D gene: TRBD2
J gene: TRBJ2-1
V gene: TRBV11-2
clone size: NA
CDR3 protein: CASSFFSGSKVHEQFF
CDR3 DNA: TGTGCCAGCAGCTTTTTCAGCGGGAGTAAAGTCCATGAGCAGTTCTTC

D gene: NA
J gene: TRBJ1-5
V gene: TRBV30
clone size: NA
CDR3 protein: CAWSQGSLQPQHF
CDR3 DNA: TGTGCCTGGAGTCAAGGGAGTCTTCAGCCCCAGCATTTT

D gene: NA
J gene: TRBJ2-1
V gene: TRBV28
clone size: NA
CDR3 protein: CASSLLGGPDNEQFF
CDR3 DNA: TGTGCCAGCAGTTTGCTAGGGGGTCCAGACAATGAGCAGTTCTTC

D gene: TRBD1
J gene: TRBJ1-1
V gene: TRBV5-6
clone size: NA
CDR3 protein: CASSRTGDGDEAFF
CDR3 DNA: TGTGCCAGCAGCCGGACAGGGGACGGGGACGAAGCTTTCTTT

D gene: TRBD1
J gene: TRBJ2-2
V gene: TRBV15
clone size: NA
CDR3 protein: CATSRRQGAGANTGELFF
CDR3 DNA: TGTGCCACCAGCAGGCGACAGGGGGCGGGAGCGAACACCGGGGAGCTGTTTTTT

D gene: TRBD2
J gene: TRBJ2-7
V gene: TRBV27
clone size: NA
CDR3 protein: CASSLLAGSYEQYF
CDR3 DNA: TGTGCCAGCAGTTTACTAGCGGGCTCCTACGAGCAGTACTTC

D gene: NA
J gene: TRBJ2-3
V gene: TRBV5-1
clone size: NA
CDR3 protein: CASSSWTAVSTDTQYF
CDR3 DNA: TGCGCCAGCAGCTCTTGGACAGCTGTCTCCACAGATACGCAGTATTTT

D gene: TRBD2
J gene: TRBJ2-1
V gene: TRBV4-1
clone size: NA
CDR3 protein: CASSQAGGRMNEQFF
CDR3 DNA: TGCGCCAGCAGCCAGGCGGGGGGGCGCATGAATGAGCAGTTCTTC

D gene: TRBD1
J gene: TRBJ2-1
V gene: TRBV11-2
clone size: NA
CDR3 protein: CASSLGQGGIYNEQFF
CDR3 DNA: TGTGCCAGCAGTCTGGGACAGGGGGGGATTTACAATGAGCAGTTCTTC

D gene: NA
J gene: TRBJ1-4
V gene: TRBV12-5
clone size: NA
CDR3 protein: CASGSDEKLFF
CDR3 DNA: TGTGCTAGTGGTTCCGATGAAAAACTGTTTTTT

D gene: NA
J gene: TRBJ2-7
V gene: TRBV2
clone size: NA
CDR3 protein: CASSTPGYEQYF
CDR3 DNA: TGTGCCAGCAGCACCCCCGGCTACGAGCAGTACTTC

D gene: NA
J gene: TRBJ2-7
V gene: TRBV6-5
clone size: few
CDR3 protein: CASSNRDSIYEQYF
CDR3 DNA: TGTGCCAGCAGTAACCGGGACTCGATTTACGAGCAGTACTTC

D gene: NA
J gene: TRBJ2-5
V gene: TRBV5-4
clone size: NA
CDR3 protein: CASSLIGEKETQYF
CDR3 DNA: TGTGCCAGCAGCTTGATAGGGGAAAAAGAGACCCAGTACTTC

D gene: NA
J gene: TRBJ2-3
V gene: TRBV4-1
clone size: NA
CDR3 protein: CASSQLGGASTDTQYF
CDR3 DNA: TGCGCCAGCAGCCAACTAGGTGGGGCTAGCACAGATACGCAGTATTTT

D gene: TRBD2
J gene: TRBJ2-3
V gene: TRBV7-3
clone size: NA
CDR3 protein: CASSLAGLGADTQYF
CDR3 DNA: TGTGCCAGCAGCTTGGCGGGACTAGGAGCAGATACGCAGTATTTT

D gene: NA
J gene: TRBJ1-1
V gene: TRBV7-2
clone size: NA
CDR3 protein: CASSTRPRTNGVNTEAFF
CDR3 DNA: TGTGCCAGCAGCACCCGTCCCCGGACAAATGGGGTGAACACTGAAGCTTTCTTT

D gene: NA
J gene: TRBJ2-6
V gene: TRBV5-1
clone size: NA
CDR3 protein: CASSLLSVGGSGANVLTF
CDR3 DNA: TGCGCCAGCAGCTTGCTCTCCGTAGGAGGCTCTGGGGCCAACGTCCTGACTTTC

D gene: TRBD2
J gene: TRBJ2-7
V gene: TRBV19
clone size: NA
CDR3 protein: CATSGLAGTRSYEQYF
CDR3 DNA: TGTGCCACCTCAGGACTAGCGGGAACACGCTCCTACGAGCAGTACTTC

D gene: NA
J gene: TRBJ1-1
V gene: TRBV2
clone size: NA
CDR3 protein: CASTPRQLTMNTEAFF
CDR3 DNA: TGTGCCAGCACCCCTAGACAGTTAACCATGAACACTGAAGCTTTCTTT

D gene: NA
J gene: TRBJ1-5
V gene: TRBV5-4
clone size: NA
CDR3 protein: CASSLWDSNQPQHF
CDR3 DNA: TGTGCCAGCAGCTTATGGGATAGCAATCAGCCCCAGCATTTT

D gene: NA
J gene: TRBJ2-7
V gene: TRBV4-1
clone size: few
CDR3 protein: CASSQPLRPYEQYF
CDR3 DNA: TGCGCCAGCAGCCAGCCGTTGAGGCCCTACGAGCAGTACTTC

D gene: NA
J gene: TRBJ1-5
V gene: TRBV19
clone size: NA
CDR3 protein: CASSGRGTGQPQHF
CDR3 DNA: TGTGCCAGCTCCGGGAGAGGAACCGGTCAGCCCCAGCATTTT

D gene: TRBD2
J gene: TRBJ2-2
V gene: TRBV28
clone size: NA
CDR3 protein: CASFFTPGGRAVGELFF
CDR3 DNA: TGTGCCAGCTTTTTTACTCCGGGCGGGAGGGCCGTCGGGGAGCTGTTTTTT

D gene: TRBD2
J gene: TRBJ2-3
V gene: TRBV9
clone size: NA
CDR3 protein: CASSVDPSGGPSTDTQYF
CDR3 DNA: TGTGCCAGCAGCGTAGATCCTAGCGGGGGCCCTAGCACAGATACGCAGTATTTT

D gene: TRBD1
J gene: TRBJ2-5
V gene: TRBV19
clone size: NA
CDR3 protein: CASTDRDGQETQYF
CDR3 DNA: TGTGCCAGTACGGACAGGGATGGTCAAGAGACCCAGTACTTC

D gene: TRBD1
J gene: TRBJ2-1
V gene: TRBV5-4
clone size: NA
CDR3 protein: CASSSRDRSYNEQFF
CDR3 DNA: TGTGCCAGCAGCAGCCGGGACAGATCCTACAATGAGCAGTTCTTC

D gene: NA
J gene: TRBJ2-7
V gene: TRBV2
clone size: NA
CDR3 protein: CASSENPRVVRPYEQYF
CDR3 DNA: TGTGCCAGCAGCGAAAACCCCCGGGTGGTCAGGCCCTACGAGCAGTACTTC

D gene: NA
J gene: TRBJ2-1
V gene: TRBV7-9
clone size: NA
CDR3 protein: CASSLGRSGPYNEQFF
CDR3 DNA: TGTGCCAGCAGCTTAGGGCGGTCGGGACCCTACAATGAGCAGTTCTTC

D gene: TRBD2
J gene: TRBJ2-1
V gene: TRBV9
clone size: once
CDR3 protein: CASSAGTSGRSQPSEQFF
CDR3 DNA: TGTGCCAGCAGCGCTGGGACTAGCGGGAGAAGTCAACCGAGTGAGCAGTTCTTC

D gene: NA
J gene: TRBJ2-7
V gene: TRBV19
clone size: NA
CDR3 protein: CASSKTVTHGTYEQYF
CDR3 DNA: TGTGCCAGTAGTAAAACTGTGACGCACGGGACCTACGAGCAGTACTTC

D gene: TRBD2
J gene: TRBJ2-3
V gene: TRBV4-1
clone size: NA
CDR3 protein: CASSQDGRGVYTDTQYF
CDR3 DNA: TGCGCCAGCAGCCAAGATGGGCGGGGGGTCTACACAGATACGCAGTATTTT

D gene: TRBD2
J gene: TRBJ2-7
V gene: TRBV4-1
clone size: few
CDR3 protein: CASSQERSGGTSYEQYF
CDR3 DNA: TGCGCCAGCAGCCAAGAACGCAGCGGGGGCACTTCCTACGAGCAGTACTTC

D gene: NA
J gene: TRBJ1-5
V gene: TRBV4-1
clone size: NA
CDR3 protein: CASSQSIGVRYNQPQHF
CDR3 DNA: TGCGCCAGCAGCCAATCTATAGGGGTCAGGTACAATCAGCCCCAGCATTTT

D gene: NA
J gene: TRBJ1-2
V gene: TRBV5-4
clone size: NA
CDR3 protein: CASSETGQVDGYTF
CDR3 DNA: TGTGCCAGCAGCGAAACAGGGCAGGTTGATGGCTACACCTTC

D gene: NA
J gene: TRBJ1-1
V gene: TRBV9
clone size: NA
CDR3 protein: CASSSRGLGPVNPEAFF
CDR3 DNA: TGTGCCAGCAGCTCCAGGGGTCTGGGGCCCGTGAATCCTGAAGCTTTCTTT

D gene: NA
J gene: TRBJ2-1
V gene: TRBV11-2
clone size: NA
CDR3 protein: CASSSDSNDEQFF
CDR3 DNA: TGTGCCAGCAGTTCGGACAGTAACGATGAGCAGTTCTTC

D gene: NA
J gene: TRBJ1-1
V gene: TRBV11-2
clone size: NA
CDR3 protein: CASSQEGRGAPEAFF
CDR3 DNA: TGTGCCAGCAGCCAAGAGGGCAGGGGCGCCCCTGAAGCTTTCTTT